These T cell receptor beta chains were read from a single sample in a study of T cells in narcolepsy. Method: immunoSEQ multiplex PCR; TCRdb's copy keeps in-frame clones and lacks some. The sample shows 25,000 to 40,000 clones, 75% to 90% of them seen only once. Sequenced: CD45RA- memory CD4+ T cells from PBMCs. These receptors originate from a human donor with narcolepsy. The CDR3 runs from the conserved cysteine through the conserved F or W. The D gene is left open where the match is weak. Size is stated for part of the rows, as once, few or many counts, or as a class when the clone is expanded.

CASSLPHLYEQYF	TGTGCCAGCAGCCTTCCACATCTCTACGAGCAGTACTTC	NA	NA	TRBV5-6	TRBJ2-7	13
CASIPREQNEKLFF	TGTGCCAGCATACCCCGGGAGCAAAATGAAAAACTGTTTTTT	NA	NA	TRBV7-9	TRBJ1-4	14
CASSPPGQGLSGANVLTF	TGTGCCAGCTCACCACCGGGACAGGGTCTTTCCGGGGCCAACGTCCTGACTTTC	few	TRBD1	TRBV18	TRBJ2-6	18
CASSLHEEQYF	TGTGCCAGCAGCCTCCATGAGGAGCAGTACTTC	NA	NA	TRBV2	TRBJ2-7	11
CASSPGTGASPYEQYF	TGTGCCAGCAGCCCCGGGACAGGGGCTTCCCCCTACGAGCAGTACTTC	NA	TRBD1	TRBV14	TRBJ2-7	16
CAISSTGTSGRHEQFF	TGTGCCATCAGTTCAACCGGGACTAGCGGGAGACATGAGCAGTTCTTC	NA	TRBD2	TRBV10-3	TRBJ2-1	16
CASSEAYSPIYGYTF	TGTGCCAGCAGTGAAGCTTATAGCCCCATCTATGGCTACACCTTC	NA	NA	TRBV6-1	TRBJ1-2	15
CASSFRQGRNTEAFF	TGTGCCAGTAGTTTCCGACAGGGGCGGAACACTGAAGCTTTCTTT	NA	TRBD1	TRBV19	TRBJ1-1	15
CASSLDGRAQETQYF	TGCGCCAGCAGCTTGGACGGGAGGGCCCAAGAGACCCAGTACTTC	NA	TRBD2	TRBV5-1	TRBJ2-5	15
CASSPRTGQGIQYF	TGTGCCAGCAGCCCCCGGACAGGGCAGGGCATTCAGTACTTC	NA	TRBD1	TRBV9	TRBJ2-4	14
CASSVRQGGTEAFF	TGTGCCAGCAGCGTTCGACAGGGTGGCACTGAAGCTTTCTTT	NA	TRBD1	TRBV7-8	TRBJ1-1	14
CASSLRGQGAANTEAFF	TGTGCCAGCAGCTTGAGGGGACAGGGGGCAGCGAACACTGAAGCTTTCTTT	NA	TRBD1	TRBV5-4	TRBJ1-1	17
CATSFSSGRSYNEQFF	TGCGCCACCTCCTTTTCTAGCGGGAGAAGTTACAATGAGCAGTTCTTC	NA	TRBD2	TRBV5-1	TRBJ2-1	16
CASSLPGQGSGANVLTF	TGTGCCAGCAGCTTACCGGGACAGGGGTCTGGGGCCAACGTCCTGACTTTC	NA	TRBD1	TRBV9	TRBJ2-6	17
CASSLSGGADTQYF	TGTGCCAGCAGCCTCAGCGGGGGGGCAGATACGCAGTATTTT	NA	TRBD2	TRBV6-1	TRBJ2-3	14
CASSGSGLAGESDTQYF	TGCGCCAGCAGTGGAAGTGGACTAGCGGGAGAGTCAGATACGCAGTATTTT	NA	TRBD2	TRBV10-1	TRBJ2-3	17
CASSGRVTMDEQFF	TGTGCCAGCAGTGGACGCGTGACCATGGATGAGCAGTTCTTC	NA	NA	TRBV2	TRBJ2-1	14
CASISLPRTGINQPQHF	TGTGCCAGCATATCGCTACCTAGGACAGGGATAAATCAGCCCCAGCATTTT	NA	TRBD1	TRBV6-4	TRBJ1-5	17
CASSGITSNQPQHF	TGTGCCAGCAGTGGAATTACCAGCAATCAGCCCCAGCATTTT	NA	NA	TRBV6-5	TRBJ1-5	14
CASSLHSSGITYEQYF	TGTGCCAGCAGCTTACATTCTAGCGGGATCACCTACGAGCAGTACTTC	NA	TRBD2	TRBV7-6	TRBJ2-7	16
CASSIPGGRGYTF	TGTGCCAGTAGTATACCAGGGGGCAGGGGCTACACCTTC	NA	TRBD1	TRBV19	TRBJ1-2	13
CSVVGWDYGYTF	TGCAGCGTTGTAGGGTGGGACTATGGCTACACCTTC	NA	NA	TRBV29-1	TRBJ1-2	12
CASSLGVIFPGQGPNTEAFF	TGCGCCAGCAGCTTGGGGGTTATATTCCCGGGACAGGGACCGAATACTGAAGCTTTCTTT	NA	TRBD1	TRBV5-1	TRBJ1-1	20
CASRGAGSYEQYF	TGTGCCAGCCGGGGGGCCGGGTCCTACGAGCAGTACTTC	NA	NA	TRBV19	TRBJ2-7	13
CATSRDLQDPNNEQFF	TGTGCCACCAGCAGAGATCTACAGGATCCTAACAATGAGCAGTTCTTC	NA	NA	TRBV15	TRBJ2-1	16
CAWSAGQSSYNEQFF	TGTGCCTGGAGTGCTGGACAGAGCTCCTACAATGAGCAGTTCTTC	NA	NA	TRBV30	TRBJ2-1	15
CASSRNFGEANEKLFF	TGCGCCAGCAGTCGTAACTTCGGAGAAGCTAATGAAAAACTGTTTTTT	NA	NA	TRBV5-1	TRBJ1-4	16
CASSVDRGAKEQYF	TGTGCCAGCAGCGTAGATCGGGGGGCGAAGGAGCAGTACTTC	NA	NA	TRBV9	TRBJ2-7	14
CASSPRMGENYGYTF	TGTGCCAGCTCACCGCGGATGGGGGAAAACTATGGCTACACCTTC	NA	NA	TRBV18	TRBJ1-2	15
CASSPTRNQETQYF	TGTGCCAGCAGCCCGACTAGGAACCAAGAGACCCAGTACTTC	NA	NA	TRBV7-8	TRBJ2-5	14
CASSWGYGYTF	TGTGCCAGCAGTTGGGGGTATGGCTACACCTTC	NA	NA	TRBV28	TRBJ1-2	11
CASSLALDTVYGYTF	TGTGCCAGCAGCTTAGCGCTTGATACAGTGTACGGCTACACCTTC	NA	NA	TRBV7-8	TRBJ1-2	15
CASSPHRVADTQYF	TGTGCCAGCAGTCCCCATCGCGTGGCAGATACGCAGTATTTT	once	NA	TRBV25-1	TRBJ2-3	14
CASSSGTVHTEAFF	TGTGCCAGCAGCTCCGGGACAGTTCACACTGAAGCTTTCTTT	NA	TRBD1	TRBV7-9	TRBJ1-1	14
CASTGGLNTGELFF	TGTGCCAGCACGGGTGGTTTGAACACCGGGGAGCTGTTTTTT	NA	NA	TRBV6-6	TRBJ2-2	14
CASSYSGAYGYTF	TGTGCCAGCAGTTACTCGGGGGCCTATGGCTACACCTTC	few	NA	TRBV6-6	TRBJ1-2	13
CASSLGTDRSGNTIYF	TGTGCCAGCAGCCTCGGGACCGATCGCTCTGGAAACACCATATATTTT	NA	NA	TRBV5-5	TRBJ1-3	16
CASSPLGQGDPEAFF	TGTGCCAGCAGTCCACTAGGACAGGGGGACCCTGAAGCTTTCTTT	NA	TRBD1	TRBV27	TRBJ1-1	15
CASSQGGRGNTIYF	TGTGCCAGCAGCCAAGGTGGGCGGGGAAACACCATATATTTT	few	NA	TRBV4-2	TRBJ1-3	14
CATTEAGGPGELFF	TGTGCCACAACAGAAGCGGGGGGGCCCGGGGAGCTGTTTTTT	NA	TRBD2	TRBV6-5	TRBJ2-2	14
CASSLGAPGDSPLHF	TGTGCCAGCAGCTTAGGGGCCCCTGGGGATTCACCCCTCCACTTT	NA	NA	TRBV7-2	TRBJ1-6	15
CASSLTGQTNTGANVLTF	TGCGCCAGCAGCTTGACGGGACAGACTAATACTGGGGCCAACGTCCTGACTTTC	NA	TRBD1	TRBV5-1	TRBJ2-6	18
CASSGSPAGAKQFF	TGTGCCAGCAGTGGAAGTCCCGCGGGAGCCAAGCAGTTCTTC	NA	TRBD2	TRBV6-4	TRBJ2-1	14
CASSIGASSNEQFF	TGTGCCAGTAGTATAGGGGCTAGCTCCAATGAGCAGTTCTTC	NA	NA	TRBV19	TRBJ2-1	14
CASSLLVSGEGQPQHF	TGTGCCAGCAGTTTATTGGTTTCAGGGGAGGGTCAGCCCCAGCATTTT	NA	NA	TRBV28	TRBJ1-5	16
CASSLGGLVSDEQYF	TGTGCCAGCAGCTTGGGGGGACTAGTATCCGACGAGCAGTACTTC	NA	TRBD2	TRBV7-6	TRBJ2-7	15
CASSQDTSGFEKLFF	TGCGCCAGCAGCCAAGATACCTCAGGGTTTGAAAAACTGTTTTTT	NA	NA	TRBV4-3	TRBJ1-4	15
CASSLGTGGRQPQHF	TGTGCCAGCAGCCTAGGGACAGGGGGTCGGCAGCCCCAGCATTTT	NA	TRBD1	TRBV28	TRBJ1-5	15
CATSRGQGNQETQYF	TGTGCCACCAGCAGGGGACAGGGTAACCAAGAGACCCAGTACTTC	NA	TRBD1	TRBV15	TRBJ2-5	15